The rows below give T cell receptor beta chains drawn from one sample of a study of read filtering for tumor transcriptome and immune sequencing. Each CDR3 protein gets one entry after TCRdb re-called the reads with MiXCR. The sample lists about 38,000 distinct CDR3 sequences; roughly an eighth were seen once. The sequenced material came from a population of CD138-negative cells sorted from bone marrow. The receptor source for this set is a donor at least 40 years old with multiple myeloma. The CDR3 runs from the conserved cysteine through the conserved F or W. Each record gives: J gene, D gene, clone size, V gene, CDR3 DNA, CDR3 protein. The D gene is left open where the match is weak. Clone size is given as once, few, many, or a class for an expanded clone.

TRBJ2-1	TRBD2	many	TRBV6-2/TRBV6-3	TGTGCCAGCAGTGACGGGACTAGCGGGACCAGTGAGCAGTTCTTC	CASSDGTSGTSEQFF
TRBJ2-1	TRBD2	few	TRBV6-6	TGTGCCAGCACCTTAAGACTAGCGGGAGGCAATGAGCAGTTCTTC	CASTLRLAGGNEQFF
TRBJ1-4	TRBD1	many	TRBV15	TGTGCCACCAGCAGCTCCGGGACAGACGGTGAAAAACTGTTTTTT	CATSSSGTDGEKLFF
TRBJ2-1	TRBD2	many	TRBV6-2/TRBV6-3	TGTGCCAGCAGTTACGATCTAGCGGGCAATGAGCAGTTCTTC	CASSYDLAGNEQFF
TRBJ2-1	NA	many	TRBV5-5	TGTGCCAGCAGCTCCGCGGGTAACCGGGGAGATGAGCAGTTCTTC	CASSSAGNRGDEQFF
TRBJ2-5	TRBD2	many	TRBV7-2	TGTGCCAGCAGCGCTAGCGGGAGGGCCCGCGAGACCCAGTACTTC	CASSASGRARETQYF
TRBJ2-7	NA	few	TRBV9	TGTGCCAGCAGCGTAACAGGGAACCCATACTACGAGCAGTACTTC	CASSVTGNPYYEQYF
TRBJ1-5	NA	many	TRBV29-1	TGCAGCGTTGGGCAGACCTTAAATCAGCCCCAGCATTTT	CSVGQTLNQPQHF
TRBJ2-2	TRBD2	many	TRBV6-5	TGTGCCAGCAGTTTAGGACTAGCGGGAGCGAACACCGGGGAGCTGTTTTTT	CASSLGLAGANTGELFF
TRBJ1-4	NA	many	TRBV20-1	TGCAGTGCTAGTCGGGCAGGGGATGAAAAACTGTTTTTT	CSASRAGDEKLFF
TRBJ1-1	TRBD1	many	TRBV6-7	TGTGCCAGCAGTTACTCGAAGTCGAGGGGGCGTATGAACACTGAAGCTTTCTTT	CASSYSKSRGRMNTEAFF
TRBJ2-2	NA	many	TRBV29-1	TGCAGCGTTGGGTCAGGCGGCACCGGGGAGCTGTTTTTT	CSVGSGGTGELFF